A single sample gave rise to the 8 T cell receptor beta chains below, sequenced in a study of early T cells in non-severe SARS-CoV-2 infection. Using its own MiXCR run on the 5' RACE reads, TCRdb lists one record per CDR3 protein. The data show tens of thousands of distinct CDR3 sequences, over 13% seen once. Sequencing was done on a sample of whole blood. These receptors originate from an adult who was a healthcare worker with PCR-confirmed SARS-CoV-2 infection or an uninfected control (not recorded which).

This clonotype was found a few times. This rearrangement joins TRBV15 to TRBJ2-5; TRBD2 might be the D (5 bases). Deletions cut 4 bases from V and 2 bases from J, with 11 bases between. The germline gives CDR1 LNHNV, CDR2 YYDKDF (reference sequence). The CDR3 runs to 14 residues. The DNA of the CDR3 is TGTGCCACCAGCACCTGGACTGAGCAAGAGACCCAGTACTTC. Translating it yields CATSTWTEQETQYF.

V usage is TRBV7-2 and J usage is TRBJ1-4; TRBD1 is a possible D gene (5 bases). The CDR3 runs 16 residues. V gave up 2 bases and J gave up 4 bases, with 14 bases separating them. Germline values: CDR1 SGHTA, CDR2 FQGNSA. CDR3 protein: CASSLLAGRNNEKLFF. The CDR3, as DNA: TGTGCCAGCAGCTTACTCGCAGGGCGAAATAATGAAAAACTGTTTTTT. Based on the CDR3 plus reference TRBV7-2 and TRBJ1-4, the full variable domain is GAGVSQSPSNKVTEKGKDVELRCDPISGHTALYWYRQSLGQGLEFLIYFQGNSAPDKSGLPSDRFSAERTGGSVSTLTIQRTQQEDSAVYLCASSLLAGRNNEKLFFGSGTQLSVL.

This clonotype was recorded a few times. V is TRBV18 and J is TRBJ1-2, with D hard to call. The CDR3 sequence is 14 residues long. V was cut by 3 bases and J by 2 bases, with 10 bases left in between. The V gene's germline CDR1 is KGHSH and CDR2 LQKENI. CDR3 bases: TGTGCCAGCTCACCGTCAGTAACGAACTATGGCTACACCTTC. It encodes CASSPSVTNYGYTF. The full variable domain, its missing parts supplied by reference TRBV18 and TRBJ1-2, is NAGVMQNPRHLVRRRGQEARLRCSPMKGHSHVYWYRQLPEEGLKFMVYLQKENIIDESGMPKERFSAEFPKEGPSILRIQQVVRGDSAAYFCASSPSVTNYGYTFGSGTRLTVV.

This clonotype was counted ten times or more. This chain connects TRBV27 to TRBJ1-6, with D unclear. The V gene's germline CDR1 is MNHEY and CDR2 SMNVEV (reference sequence). This CDR3 is 13 amino acids long. The germline V and J ends were trimmed by 5 bases and 4 bases, with 6 bases remaining between them. This chain's CDR3 is CASSLSYNSPLHF. The CDR3 nucleotides read TGTGCCAGCAGTCTCTCGTATAATTCACCCCTCCACTTT.

This clonotype was picked up many times. The chain joins TRBV7-9 to TRBJ1-2, with TRBD1 as a possible D gene (5 bases). V gave up 6 bases and J gave up 5 bases, with 19 bases separating them. The CDR3 spans 15 residues. Germline V gene sequence: CDR1 SEHNR, CDR2 FQNEAQ (reference sequence). The CDR3 here is CASSTPGELVYGYTF. The CDR3 region has the DNA TGTGCCAGCAGTACCCCGGGGGAGCTCGTATATGGCTACACCTTC.

In its sample, this clonotype was seen a few times. The rearrangement uses TRBV4-2 and TRBJ2-1; 12 bases are shared with TRBD2. Germline V lookup: CDR1 LGHNA, CDR2 YNFKEQ. The CDR3 sequence is 16 residues long. The trim removed 3 bases at V and 6 bases at J, leaving 6 bases unmatched. The CDR3 protein is CASSHLAGGSPNEQFF. As DNA, the CDR3 is TGTGCCAGCAGCCACCTAGCGGGGGGGTCCCCCAATGAGCAGTTCTTC.

The table lists this clonotype with many counts. The genes are TRBV6-2 or TRBV6-3 and TRBJ2-5; D is perhaps TRBD2 (6 bases). Germline V lookup: CDR1 MNHEY, CDR2 SVGEGT. Trimming cost V 0 bases and J 7 bases, with 18 bases left between them. This CDR3 spans 16 amino acids. Here the CDR3 reads CASSYSLDTAEGTQYF. As DNA, the CDR3 is TGTGCCAGCAGTTACTCCCTGGACACCGCGGAGGGGACCCAGTACTTC.

In its sample, this clonotype was seen many times. This chain links TRBV11-2 with TRBJ2-7; the match to TRBD1 covers 8 bases. V shed 5 bases and J 6 bases; nucleotides not matched to a gene: 9. This CDR3 has 14 residues. The germline CDR1 and CDR2 sequences are SGHAT and FQNNGV. The CDR3 DNA is TGTGCCAGCAGCCGCCTCAGGGGGCGAGGCGAGCAGTACTTC. Amino acid sequence: CASSRLRGRGEQYF.